These 25 T cell receptor beta chains were all obtained from the same sample, sequenced in a study of cytomegalovirus exposure and HLA in healthy donors. PCR involved 60 Vbeta and 13 Jbeta primers. Repertoires were generated with immunoSEQ multiplex PCR, while TCRdb's copy carries only in-frame clones and drops some. The profile covers approximately 140,000 clones, with 70% to 80% appearing a single time and about 3.5% taken by the ten largest. The specimen was PBMCs. The receptors here all came from a human donor in good health.

This chain joins TRBV27 and TRBJ2-7, with a tentative D call TRBD1 (5 bases). Trimming pared 5 bases from V and 0 bases from J, leaving 14 bases between. CDR1 MNHEY and CDR2 SMNVEV come from the germline V gene (reference sequence). This CDR3 is built from 15 residues. CDR3 nucleotide sequence: TGTGCCAGCAGTCGACAAGGGGTTAACTCCTACGAGCAGTACTTC. Its translation is CASSRQGVNSYEQYF.

This clone was counted once. This rearrangement joins TRBV5-6 to TRBJ2-1, with 12 nucleotides matching TRBD2. The CDR3 runs 18 residues. Losses at the gene ends were 0 bases for V and 1 base for J; bases not matched to a gene: 5. Germline CDR1 reads SGHDT; CDR2 reads YYEEEE. Here the CDR3 DNA reads TGTGCCAGCAGCTTGGGGCTAGCGGGAGGGGTGTCCTACAATGAGCAGTTCTTC. This sequence encodes CASSLGLAGGVSYNEQFF.

The J gene is TRBJ2-7, the V gene TRBV2; possibly TRBD1 for D (5 bases). This CDR3 is 15 amino acids long. Trimming stripped 7 bases from V and 12 bases from J, with 28 bases between. Germline V CDR1 and CDR2: SNHLY, FYNNEI. For the CDR3, the DNA is TGTGCCAGCACCCTGACGAATCAGGGCAGGGAAATATTGTACTTC. Translation: CASTLTNQGREILYF.

This clone was seen more than once but under ten times. This chain uses TRBV6-4 with TRBJ2-2; 7 bases agree with TRBD1. The CDR3 covers 13 residues. V lost 2 bases to trimming and J lost 7 bases; unmatched junction nucleotides: 1. CDR1 is MRHNA and CDR2 is SNTAGT in the germline V gene. The CDR3 spells CASSDRDSGELFF. The CDR3 nucleotides read TGTGCCAGCAGTGACAGGGACAGCGGGGAGCTGTTTTTT.

This rearrangement joins TRBV5-6 to TRBJ2-7, with 10 bases matching TRBD2. The germline V gene has CDR1 SGHDT and CDR2 YYEEEE. With 6 bases clipped from V and 3 bases from J, the junction kept 3 bases outside the gene matches. The CDR3 is made up of 13 amino acids. The CDR3 region has the DNA TGTGCCAGCAAGGGGACTAGCGACTACGAGCAGTACTTC. Its protein product is CASKGTSDYEQYF.

The chain joins TRBV5-6 to TRBJ2-5; D might be TRBD1 (6 bases). The DNA end is more similar to TRBJ2-7, so the J call may be wrong. The CDR3 length is 13 residues. From germline, CDR1 is SGHDT and CDR2 YYEEEE. This chain's CDR3 is CASSSTGFREQYF. The DNA for the CDR3 is TGTGCCAGCAGCTCTACAGGGTTTCGCGAGCAGTACTTC.

The CDR3 DNA sequence: TGCGCCAGCAGCCAAGATTGGGACAGGACAAATGAAAAACTGTTTTTT. Translation: CASSQDWDRTNEKLFF. This chain uses TRBV4-3 with TRBJ1-4; 8 bases are shared with TRBD1. In germline, CDR1 is LGHNA, CDR2 YSLEER. Trimming removed 0 bases from V and 5 bases from J; junction bases left unmatched: 5. The CDR3 extends over 16 amino acids.

The CDR3 DNA reads TGCAGTGCTGGGGGGGTCTACGAGCAGTACTTC. Translation gives CSAGGVYEQYF. The rearrangement uses TRBV20-1 and TRBJ2-7; 7 positions match TRBD2. The length of the CDR3 is 11 residues. Trimming cost V 5 bases and J 3 bases; bases outside gene matches: 1. In germline, CDR1 is DFQATT, CDR2 SNEGSKA (reference sequence).

The rearrangement joins TRBV23-1 to TRBJ1-1; TRBD1 agrees at 8 bases. TRBV23-1 is known as an ORF, though its function is uncertain. This CDR3 has 13 amino acids. V lost 9 bases and J lost 1; bases outside the gene matches: 4. The CDR3 DNA sequence: TGCGCCAGTTCGACAGGGGAGAACACTGAAGCTTTCTTT. Amino acids: CASSTGENTEAFF.

This chain uses TRBV4-2 with TRBJ2-3, with unresolved D. Trimming removed 3 bases from V and 7 bases from J, with 5 bases in between. CDR1 and CDR2 (germline): LGHNA, YNFKEQ. CDR3 length: 11 residues. As DNA, the CDR3 is TGTGCCAGCAGCCAGGCCCATACGCAGTATTTT. Its protein is CASSQAHTQYF.

This chain connects TRBV10-3 to TRBJ2-3, with TRBD2 matching 8 bases. The CDR3 contains 15 residues. Trimming took 2 bases from V and 3 from J; bases not matched to a gene: 4. Germline lookup yields CDR1 ENHRY and CDR2 SYGVKD. The CDR3 sequence: CAISEQASGTDTQYF. In DNA form, the CDR3 reads TGTGCCATCAGTGAGCAGGCTAGCGGGACAGATACGCAGTATTTT.

The chain carries TRBV18 and TRBJ2-2; 11 nucleotides line up with TRBD1. CDR3 size: 16 residues. Germline V lookup: CDR1 KGHSH, CDR2 LQKENI. V lost 3 bases, J lost 4 bases, and 4 bases stayed unmatched. This CDR3 is CASSPGQGASTGELFF. The CDR3 DNA is TGTGCCAGCTCACCCGGACAGGGGGCGAGCACCGGGGAGCTGTTTTTT.

V and J are TRBV4-1 and TRBJ2-1; 8 bases align to TRBD1. From germline, CDR1 is MGHRA and CDR2 YSYEKL. J lost 0 bases, V lost 4 bases, and 5 bases had no gene match. This CDR3 is built from 16 residues. The chain's CDR3 is CASSLWTGRSYNEQFF. CDR3 nucleotides: TGCGCCAGCAGCCTCTGGACAGGGCGCTCCTACAATGAGCAGTTCTTC.

By proportion, this clone is medium-sized. This rearrangement joins TRBV14 to TRBJ1-1; no clear D. The CDR3 spans 14 residues. Trimming took off 4 bases at V and 1 base at J, with 10 bases between the two ends. CDR1 is SGHDN, CDR2 FVKESK, per germline. The chain's CDR3 is CASSLHRTNTEAFF. CDR3 sequence (DNA): TGTGCCAGCAGCCTACATCGTACGAACACTGAAGCTTTCTTT.

Here the CDR3 reads CAWRKVLTGPGNEQFF. CDR3 nucleotide sequence: TGTGCCTGGAGAAAAGTGCTGACAGGGCCGGGCAATGAGCAGTTCTTC. J is TRBJ2-1 and V is TRBV30; TRBD1 matches 7 bases. V shed 3 bases, J shed 6 bases, and the junction held 14 bases outside the gene matches. CDR3 size: 16 residues. Germline V lookup: CDR1 GTSNPN, CDR2 SVGIG (reference sequence).

V gene TRBV19 combines with J gene TRBJ2-1; a weak D match, TRBD1 (6 bases). The V end was cut by 8 bases, the J end by 5 bases, with 19 bases between. Germline values: CDR1 LNHDA, CDR2 SQIVND (reference sequence). The CDR3 consists of 15 residues. CDR3 sequence reads: CASRTDPKMNNEQFF. The CDR3 region has the DNA TGTGCCAGTCGGACAGACCCCAAGATGAACAATGAGCAGTTCTTC.

V gene TRBV11-2 combines with J gene TRBJ2-5, with 7 bases that match TRBD2. The germline CDR1 and CDR2 sequences are SGHAT and FQNNGV. This CDR3 contains 14 residues. The trim removed 5 bases at V and 2 bases at J, leaving 5 bases unmatched. The DNA of the CDR3 is TGTGCCAGCAGCCCCAGCGGGGTGCAAGAGACCCAGTACTTC. This encodes CASSPSGVQETQYF.

The J gene is TRBJ2-2, the V gene TRBV15, with no clear D. CDR1 LNHNV and CDR2 YYDKDF come from the germline V gene (reference sequence). Trimming pared 5 bases from V and 4 bases from J, leaving 14 bases between. The CDR3 spans 15 residues. CDR3 in amino acids: CATSLTPGVTGELFF. The CDR3 DNA is TGTGCCACCAGCTTAACACCCGGAGTCACCGGGGAGCTGTTTTTT.

This clone was picked up a small number of times. V and J are TRBV6-5 and TRBJ1-2, with TRBD1 as a possible D gene (6 bases). Germline V gene data show CDR1 as MNHEY and CDR2 as SVGAGI. V dropped 2 bases and J dropped 3 bases, with 13 bases sitting between them. This CDR3 contains 15 residues. The DNA of the CDR3 is TGTGCCAGCAGTTACGACCCAACAGGGTACTATGGCTACACCTTC. It codes for CASSYDPTGYYGYTF.

Only one count was recorded for this clone. A junction end diverges from the germline sequence, so it may reflect a read error. CDR3 in DNA: TGTGCCAGCACCGTGGGGGGTGGCTACCCCTTC. Encoded protein: CASTVGGGYPF. The V call is TRBV2, the J call TRBJ1-2; D is perhaps TRBD1 (5 bases). The CDR3 is made up of 11 amino acids. Germline CDR1 SNHLY, CDR2 FYNNEI.

V gene TRBV5-6 combines with J gene TRBJ2-5; no clear D. CDR1 is SGHDT and CDR2 is YYEEEE in the germline V gene. CDR3 length: 14 amino acids. V lost 4 bases and J lost 4, with 14 bases in between. This CDR3 is CASSPSGPRETQYF. The CDR3 DNA reads as TGTGCCAGCAGCCCGAGTGGTCCACGAGAGACCCAGTACTTC.

The chain has TRBV7-9 and TRBJ2-7, with 10 positions matching TRBD2. The J segment lost 1 base and the V segment lost 5 bases, leaving 5 bases of the junction unmatched. The CDR3 loop spans 15 amino acids. The germline CDR1 and CDR2 sequences are SEHNR and FQNEAQ (reference sequence). CDR3 in DNA: TGTGCCAGCAGCGTTAGCGGGAGGACATCCTACGAGCAGTACTTC. Amino acids: CASSVSGRTSYEQYF. The full variable domain, with the rest looked up from reference TRBV7-9 and TRBJ2-7, is DTGVSQNPRHKITKRGQNVTFRCDPISEHNRLYWYRQTLGQGPEFLTYFQNEAQLEKSRLLSDRFSAERPKGSFSTLEIQRTEQGDSAMYLCASSVSGRTSYEQYFGPGTRLTVT.

V and J are TRBV28 and TRBJ2-6; maybe TRBD1 (5 bases). The CDR3 runs 16 residues. V shed 6 bases and J shed 0 bases, with 12 bases lying between them. Germline CDR1 MDHEN, CDR2 SYDVKM. The CDR3: CASRARVSSGANVLTF. The CDR3 DNA sequence: TGTGCCAGCAGGGCCAGGGTAAGCTCTGGGGCCAACGTCCTGACTTTC.

The chain employs TRBV15 and TRBJ2-6; perhaps TRBD2 as D (6 bases). The V gene's germline CDR1 is LNHNV and CDR2 YYDKDF (reference sequence). The V end was cut by 5 bases, the J end by 0 bases, with 14 bases between. The CDR3 loop spans 17 amino acids. The chain's CDR3 is CATSRGLLLSGANVLTF. The CDR3, as DNA: TGTGCCACCAGCCGGGGACTTCTCCTCTCTGGGGCCAACGTCCTGACTTTC.

The rearrangement links TRBV6-5 to TRBJ2-3, with D tentatively TRBD1 (5 bases). The CDR3 length is 12 residues. In germline, CDR1 is MNHEY, CDR2 SVGAGI. V lost 6 bases to trimming and J lost 2 bases, with 6 bases between them. In DNA, the CDR3 is TGTGCCAGCAGGGGGCTCACAGATACGCAGTATTTT. This sequence encodes CASRGLTDTQYF.